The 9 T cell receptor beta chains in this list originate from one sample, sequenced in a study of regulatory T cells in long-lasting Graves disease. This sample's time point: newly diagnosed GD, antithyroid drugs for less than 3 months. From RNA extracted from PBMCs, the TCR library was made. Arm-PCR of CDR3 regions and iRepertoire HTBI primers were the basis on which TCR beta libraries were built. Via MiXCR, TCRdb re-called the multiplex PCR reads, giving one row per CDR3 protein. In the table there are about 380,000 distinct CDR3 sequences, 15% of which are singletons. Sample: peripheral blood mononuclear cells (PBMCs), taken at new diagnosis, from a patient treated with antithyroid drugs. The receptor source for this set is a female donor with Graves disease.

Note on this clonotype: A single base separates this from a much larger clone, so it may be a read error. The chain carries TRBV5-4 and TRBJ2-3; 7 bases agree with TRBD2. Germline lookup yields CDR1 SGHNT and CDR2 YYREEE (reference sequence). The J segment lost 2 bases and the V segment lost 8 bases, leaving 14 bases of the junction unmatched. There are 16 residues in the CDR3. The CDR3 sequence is CARSLRTRGSTDTQYF. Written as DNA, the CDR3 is TGTGCCAGGAGCCTCCGGACTAGAGGTTCCACAGATACGCAGTATTTT. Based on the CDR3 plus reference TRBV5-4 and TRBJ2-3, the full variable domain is ETGVTQSPTHLIKTRGQQVTLRCSSQSGHNTVSWYQQALGQGPQFIFQYYREEENGRGNFPPRFSGLQFPNYSSELNVNALELDDSALYLCARSLRTRGSTDTQYFGPGTRLTVL.

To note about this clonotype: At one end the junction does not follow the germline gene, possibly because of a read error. CDR3 sequence: CAGSIGTSGQETQYF. CDR3 coding DNA: TGTGCCGGCAGCATCGGGACTAGCGGCCAAGAGACCCAGTACTTC. This chain links TRBV7-3 with TRBJ2-5, with 11 nucleotides matching TRBD2. The length of the CDR3 is 15 residues. The germline V gene encodes CDR1 SGHTA and CDR2 FQGTGA.

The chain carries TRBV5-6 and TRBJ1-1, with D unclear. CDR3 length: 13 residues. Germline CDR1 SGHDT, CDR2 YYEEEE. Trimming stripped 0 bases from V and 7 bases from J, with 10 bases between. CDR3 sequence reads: CASSLAAGSEAFF. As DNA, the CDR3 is TGTGCCAGCAGCTTGGCCGCCGGGAGTGAAGCTTTCTTT.

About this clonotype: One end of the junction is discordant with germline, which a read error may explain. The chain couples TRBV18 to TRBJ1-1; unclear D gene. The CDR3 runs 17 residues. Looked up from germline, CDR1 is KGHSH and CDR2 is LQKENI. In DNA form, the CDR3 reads TGTGCCAGCTCACCACCGAGGCAAACGGCGGGGTTTACTGAAGCTCTCTTT. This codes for CASSPPRQTAGFTEALF.

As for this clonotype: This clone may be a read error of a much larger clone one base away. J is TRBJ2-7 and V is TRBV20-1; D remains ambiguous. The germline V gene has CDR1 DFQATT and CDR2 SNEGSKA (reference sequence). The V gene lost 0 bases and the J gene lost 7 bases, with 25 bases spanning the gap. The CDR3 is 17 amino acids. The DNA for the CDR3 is TGCAGTGCTAGAGATCCGCGAACGGAGCACCCCTACAATGAGCAGTACTTC. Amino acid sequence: CSARDPRTEHPYNEQYF.

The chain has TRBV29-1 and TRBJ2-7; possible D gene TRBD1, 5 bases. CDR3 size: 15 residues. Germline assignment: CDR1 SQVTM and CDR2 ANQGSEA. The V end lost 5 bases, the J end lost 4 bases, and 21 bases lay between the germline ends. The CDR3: CSVSLGQGMGYEQYF. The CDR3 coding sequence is TGCAGCGTTTCCCTAGGTCAGGGAATGGGGTACGAGCAGTACTTC.

Written as DNA, the CDR3 is TGTGCCAGCTTCCGGGACACTGTGAACACTGAAGCTTTCTTT. Translating gives CASFRDTVNTEAFF. J is TRBJ1-1 and V is TRBV6-1, with D possibly matching TRBD1 (6 bases). This CDR3 has 14 residues. Germline CDR1 and CDR2: MNHNS and SASEGT. The germline V and J ends were trimmed by 8 bases and 0 bases, with 13 bases remaining between them.

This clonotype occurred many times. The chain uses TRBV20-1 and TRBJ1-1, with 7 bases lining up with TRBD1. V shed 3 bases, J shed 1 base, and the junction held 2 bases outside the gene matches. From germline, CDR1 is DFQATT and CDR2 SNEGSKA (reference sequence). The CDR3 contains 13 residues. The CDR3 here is CSARGQQNTEAFF. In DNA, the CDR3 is TGCAGTGCTAGGGGACAGCAGAACACTGAAGCTTTCTTT.

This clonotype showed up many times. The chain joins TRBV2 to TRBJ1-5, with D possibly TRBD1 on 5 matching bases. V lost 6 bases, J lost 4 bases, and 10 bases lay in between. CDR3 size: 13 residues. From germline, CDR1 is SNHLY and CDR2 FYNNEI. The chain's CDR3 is CASSRAKNQPQHF. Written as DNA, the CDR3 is TGTGCCAGCAGCAGGGCGAAGAATCAGCCCCAGCATTTT. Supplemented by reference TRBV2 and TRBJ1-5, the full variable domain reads EPEVTQTPSHQVTQMGQEVILRCVPISNHLYFYWYRQILGQKVEFLVSFYNNEISEKSEIFDDQFSVERPDGSNFTLKIRSTKLEDSAMYFCASSRAKNQPQHFGDGTRLSIL.